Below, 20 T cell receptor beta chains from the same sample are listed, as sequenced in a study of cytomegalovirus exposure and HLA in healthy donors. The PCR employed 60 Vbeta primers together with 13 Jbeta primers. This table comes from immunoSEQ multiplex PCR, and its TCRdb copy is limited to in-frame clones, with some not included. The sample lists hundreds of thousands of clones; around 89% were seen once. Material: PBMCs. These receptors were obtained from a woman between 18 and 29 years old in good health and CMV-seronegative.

The CDR3 region has the DNA TGTGCCAGCAGCTTAGCGCGGGGGGTGAGCTCTGGAAACACCATATATTTT. This codes for CASSLARGVSSGNTIYF. V and J are TRBV7-8 and TRBJ1-3, with D perhaps TRBD1 (5 bases). V was clipped by 0 bases and J by 0 bases, with 12 bases between them. This CDR3 is built from 17 residues. CDR1 and CDR2 from the germline V gene are SGHVS and FQNEAQ.

CDR3 region: CASSVQETQYF. DNA for the CDR3: TGTGCCAGCAGCGTCCAAGAGACCCAGTACTTC. The chain recombines TRBV2 with TRBJ2-5, with D uncertain. In germline, CDR1 is SNHLY, CDR2 FYNNEI. The CDR3 extends over 11 amino acids. The ends were cut back, 6 bases at V and 1 base at J, with 3 bases in the middle.

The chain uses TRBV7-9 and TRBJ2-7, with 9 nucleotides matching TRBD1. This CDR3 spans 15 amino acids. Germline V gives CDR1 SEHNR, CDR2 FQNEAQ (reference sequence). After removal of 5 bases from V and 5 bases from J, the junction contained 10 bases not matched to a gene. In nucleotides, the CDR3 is TGTGCCAGCAGCCGGGGTCCGGGACAGGGCCACGAGCAGTACTTC. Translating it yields CASSRGPGQGHEQYF.

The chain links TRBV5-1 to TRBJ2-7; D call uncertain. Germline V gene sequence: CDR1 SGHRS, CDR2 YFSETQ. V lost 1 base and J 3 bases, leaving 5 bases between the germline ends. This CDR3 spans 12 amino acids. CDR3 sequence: CASSLPGYEQYF. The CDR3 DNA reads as TGCGCCAGCAGCTTGCCCGGCTACGAGCAGTACTTC.

CDR3 in DNA: TGTGCCAGCAGATCTACAGGGGTTGGTGGCTACACCTTC. As protein: CASRSTGVGGYTF. The rearrangement uses TRBV5-6 and TRBJ1-2, with 7 bases that match TRBD1. The CDR3 runs 13 residues. The V segment lost 5 bases and the J segment 7 bases; nucleotides outside the gene matches: 8. The germline V gene has CDR1 SGHDT and CDR2 YYEEEE.

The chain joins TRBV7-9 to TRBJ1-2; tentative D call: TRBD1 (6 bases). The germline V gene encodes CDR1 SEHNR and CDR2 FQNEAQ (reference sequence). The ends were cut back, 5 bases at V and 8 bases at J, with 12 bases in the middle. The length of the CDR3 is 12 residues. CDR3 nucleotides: TGTGCCAGCAGCCACAGGGCTTGGGGCTACACCTTC. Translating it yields CASSHRAWGYTF.

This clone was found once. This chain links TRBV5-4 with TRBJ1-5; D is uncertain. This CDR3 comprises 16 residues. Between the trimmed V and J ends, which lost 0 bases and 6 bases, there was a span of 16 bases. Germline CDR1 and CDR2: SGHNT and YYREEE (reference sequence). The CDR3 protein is CASSLGGWGSVQPQHF. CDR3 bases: TGTGCCAGCAGCTTGGGGGGTTGGGGTAGCGTTCAGCCCCAGCATTTT.

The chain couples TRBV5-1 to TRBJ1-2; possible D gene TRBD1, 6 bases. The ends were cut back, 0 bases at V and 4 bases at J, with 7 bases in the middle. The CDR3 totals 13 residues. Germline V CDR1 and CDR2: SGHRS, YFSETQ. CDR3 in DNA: TGCGCCAGCAGCTTGGGAGGGGGCTATGGCTACACCTTC. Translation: CASSLGGGYGYTF.

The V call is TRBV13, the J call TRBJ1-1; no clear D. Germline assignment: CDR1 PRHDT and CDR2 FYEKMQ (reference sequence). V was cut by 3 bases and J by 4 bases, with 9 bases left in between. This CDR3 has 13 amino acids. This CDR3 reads CASSFRGITEAFF. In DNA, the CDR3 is TGTGCCAGCAGCTTCAGAGGGATCACTGAAGCTTTCTTT.

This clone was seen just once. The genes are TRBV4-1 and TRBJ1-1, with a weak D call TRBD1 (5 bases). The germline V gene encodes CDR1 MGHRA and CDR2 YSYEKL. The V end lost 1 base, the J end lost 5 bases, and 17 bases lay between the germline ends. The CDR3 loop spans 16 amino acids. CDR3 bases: TGCGCCAGCAGCCAAGCCAGCCAGGGTCGTAAAACTGAAGCTTTCTTT. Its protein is CASSQASQGRKTEAFF.

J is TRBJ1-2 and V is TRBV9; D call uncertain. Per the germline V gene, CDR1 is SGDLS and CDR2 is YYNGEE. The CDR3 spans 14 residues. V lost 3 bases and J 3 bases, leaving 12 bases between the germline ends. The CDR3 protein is CASSALTGDYGYTF. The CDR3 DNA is TGTGCCAGCAGCGCCCTCACCGGAGACTATGGCTACACCTTC.

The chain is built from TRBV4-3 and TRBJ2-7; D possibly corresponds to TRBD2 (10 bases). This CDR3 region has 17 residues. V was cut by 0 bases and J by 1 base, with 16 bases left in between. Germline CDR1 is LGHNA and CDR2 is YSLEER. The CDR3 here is CASSQETGGLASYEQYF. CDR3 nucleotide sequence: TGCGCCAGCAGCCAAGAGACAGGGGGACTAGCGTCCTACGAGCAGTACTTC.

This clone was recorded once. The CDR3 loop reads CASSLKTSGTYEQYF. The DNA for the CDR3 is TGTGCCAGCAGCCTAAAGACTAGCGGGACCTACGAGCAGTACTTC. The chain has TRBV7-9 and TRBJ2-7; TRBD2 matches 11 bases. The V gene's germline CDR1 is SEHNR and CDR2 FQNEAQ (reference sequence). The CDR3 length is 15 residues. After removal of 5 bases from V and 2 bases from J, the junction contained 5 bases not matched to a gene.

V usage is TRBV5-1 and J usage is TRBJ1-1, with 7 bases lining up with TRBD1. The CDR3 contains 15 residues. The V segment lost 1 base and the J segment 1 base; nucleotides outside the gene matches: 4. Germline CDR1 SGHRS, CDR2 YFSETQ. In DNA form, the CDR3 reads TGCGCCAGCAGCTTGTTAGGGGGCGAGAACACTGAAGCTTTCTTT. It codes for CASSLLGGENTEAFF.

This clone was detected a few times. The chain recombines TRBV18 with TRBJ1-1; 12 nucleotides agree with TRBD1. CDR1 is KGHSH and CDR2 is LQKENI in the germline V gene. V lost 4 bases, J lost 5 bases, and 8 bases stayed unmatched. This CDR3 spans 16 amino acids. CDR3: CASSRGTGGAYTEAFF. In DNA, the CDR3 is TGTGCCAGCTCACGCGGGACAGGGGGCGCTTATACTGAAGCTTTCTTT.

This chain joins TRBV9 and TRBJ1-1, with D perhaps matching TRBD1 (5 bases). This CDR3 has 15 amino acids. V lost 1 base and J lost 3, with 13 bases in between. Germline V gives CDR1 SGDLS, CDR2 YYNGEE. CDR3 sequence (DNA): TGTGCCAGCAGCGTACAGCTGGGGGGATACACTGAAGCTTTCTTT. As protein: CASSVQLGGYTEAFF.

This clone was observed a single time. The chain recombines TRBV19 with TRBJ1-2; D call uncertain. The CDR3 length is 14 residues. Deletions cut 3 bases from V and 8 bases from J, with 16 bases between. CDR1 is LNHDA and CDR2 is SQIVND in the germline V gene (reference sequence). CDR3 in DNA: TGTGCCAGTAGTATGGGTGGAGGACTCAGGGGCTACACCTTC. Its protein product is CASSMGGGLRGYTF.

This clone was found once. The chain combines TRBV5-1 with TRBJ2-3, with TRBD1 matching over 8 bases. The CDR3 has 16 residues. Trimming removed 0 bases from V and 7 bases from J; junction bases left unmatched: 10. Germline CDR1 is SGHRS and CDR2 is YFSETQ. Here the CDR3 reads CASSLEPGQVPNTQYF. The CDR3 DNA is TGCGCCAGCAGCTTGGAACCGGGACAGGTACCTAATACGCAGTATTTT.

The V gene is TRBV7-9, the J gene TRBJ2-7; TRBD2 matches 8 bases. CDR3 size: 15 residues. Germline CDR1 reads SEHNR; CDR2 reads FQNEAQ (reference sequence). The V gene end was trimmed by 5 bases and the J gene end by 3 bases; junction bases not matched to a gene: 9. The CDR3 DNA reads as TGTGCCAGCAGCGAGATGAGCGGGGGTGTCTACGAGCAGTACTTC. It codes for CASSEMSGGVYEQYF.

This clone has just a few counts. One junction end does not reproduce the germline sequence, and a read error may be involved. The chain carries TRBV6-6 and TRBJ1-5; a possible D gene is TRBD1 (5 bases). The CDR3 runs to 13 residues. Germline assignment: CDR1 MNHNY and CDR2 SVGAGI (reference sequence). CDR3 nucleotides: TGTGCCAGCAGTTACTCGGTGGATGCGGGACGCAACTTT. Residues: CASSYSVDAGRNF.